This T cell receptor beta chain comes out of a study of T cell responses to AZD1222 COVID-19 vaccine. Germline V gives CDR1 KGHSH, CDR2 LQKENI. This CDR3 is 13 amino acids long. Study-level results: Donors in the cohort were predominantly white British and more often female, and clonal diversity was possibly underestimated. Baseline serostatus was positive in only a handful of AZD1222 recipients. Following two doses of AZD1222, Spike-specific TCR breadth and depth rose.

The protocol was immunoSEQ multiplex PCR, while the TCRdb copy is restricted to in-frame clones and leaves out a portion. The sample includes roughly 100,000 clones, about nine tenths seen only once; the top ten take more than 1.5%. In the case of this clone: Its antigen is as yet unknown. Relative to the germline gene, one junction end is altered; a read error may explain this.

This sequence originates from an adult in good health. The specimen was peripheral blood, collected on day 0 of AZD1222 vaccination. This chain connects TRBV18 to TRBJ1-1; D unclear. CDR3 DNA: TGTGCCAGCTCACCAGGGCAAAACGAAGCAGTGAGCTTT. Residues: CASSPGQNEAVSF.